A single sample gave rise to the 19 T cell receptor beta chains below, sequenced in a study of cytomegalovirus exposure and HLA in healthy donors. The PCR ran on 60 Vbeta and 13 Jbeta primers. Only in-frame clones appear in the TCRdb table, and some are missing; sequencing was by immunoSEQ multiplex PCR. The sample includes under 200,000 clones, 75% to 85% of them seen just once. The sequenced sample consisted of PBMCs. The receptors stem from a woman younger than 30 in good health and CMV-seronegative.

The chain links TRBV5-1 to TRBJ1-1, with 9 bases identical to TRBD1. This CDR3 contains 15 residues. V dropped 6 bases and J dropped 0; count of bases not matched to a gene: 6. Germline values: CDR1 SGHRS, CDR2 YFSETQ. CDR3 loop: CASKGQGPMNTEAFF. Written as DNA, the CDR3 is TGCGCCAGCAAAGGACAGGGGCCCATGAACACTGAAGCTTTCTTT.

The rearrangement links TRBV15 to TRBJ2-1; possible D gene TRBD1, 6 bases. Per the germline V gene, CDR1 is LNHNV and CDR2 is YYDKDF (reference sequence). V lost 5 bases to trimming and J lost 0 bases, with 8 bases between them. This CDR3 is built from 14 residues. The CDR3 nucleotides are TGTGCCACCAGCCCACAGGGCTCCTACAATGAGCAGTTCTTC. Amino acids: CATSPQGSYNEQFF.

The rearrangement uses TRBV27 and TRBJ2-2, with 12 nucleotides matching TRBD2. The CDR3 runs 17 residues. Trimming took 5 bases from V and 5 from J; bases not matched to a gene: 9. Looked up from germline, CDR1 is MNHEY and CDR2 is SMNVEV (reference sequence). This CDR3 reads CASSPLAGGPGTGELFF. CDR3 nucleotides: TGTGCCAGCAGTCCTCTAGCGGGAGGGCCGGGGACCGGGGAGCTGTTTTTT.

This clone was seen only a few times. The J gene is TRBJ2-2, the V gene TRBV18; D is perhaps TRBD1 (5 bases). The CDR3 has 18 residues. The germline CDR1 and CDR2 sequences are KGHSH and LQKENI. Trimming left V 3 bases short and J 1 base short, with 18 bases between. DNA of the CDR3: TGTGCCAGCTCACCCGTCGGCTGGGGTCAGGGGAACACCGGGGAGCTGTTTTTT. Amino acid sequence: CASSPVGWGQGNTGELFF.

The rearrangement links TRBV30 to TRBJ2-5; a possible D gene is TRBD2 (6 bases). The CDR3 has 11 residues. CDR1 GTSNPN and CDR2 SVGIG come from the germline V gene (reference sequence). The V gene lost 7 bases and the J gene lost 5 bases, with 11 bases spanning the gap. The CDR3 loop reads CASLRGETQYF. In DNA, the CDR3 is TGTGCCTCATTACGGGGGGAGACCCAGTACTTC.

The V call is TRBV19, the J call TRBJ2-5, with unresolved D. The CDR3 extends over 13 amino acids. Germline lookup yields CDR1 LNHDA and CDR2 SQIVND (reference sequence). V was pared by 5 bases and J by 4 bases, with 11 bases between. The chain's CDR3 is CASSVARGETQYF. The CDR3 bases are TGTGCCAGTAGTGTAGCCCGCGGAGAGACCCAGTACTTC.

The chain employs TRBV2 and TRBJ2-1; no clear D gene. This CDR3 has 14 residues. V was trimmed by 2 bases and J by 6 bases, leaving 11 bases between them. In germline, CDR1 is SNHLY, CDR2 FYNNEI. The CDR3 here is CASSESEPPNEQFF. The CDR3 coding sequence is TGTGCCAGCAGTGAATCGGAGCCGCCCAATGAGCAGTTCTTC.

The V and J genes are TRBV4-1 and TRBJ2-1; D is possibly TRBD2 (5 bases). V was trimmed by 2 bases and J by 2 bases, leaving 19 bases between them. The germline V gene encodes CDR1 MGHRA and CDR2 YSYEKL. The CDR3 has 18 residues. The CDR3 coding sequence is TGCGCCAGCAGCCAACGAACCGGACTCAAGGACCCCTACAATGAGCAGTTCTTC. This translates into CASSQRTGLKDPYNEQFF.

The J gene is TRBJ2-1, the V gene TRBV7-2; TRBD2 agrees at 9 bases. The length of the CDR3 is 16 residues. V was pared by 3 bases and J by 12 bases, with 15 bases of the junction left unmatched. CDR1 is SGHTA, CDR2 FQGNSA, per germline. CDR3 region: CASSLRLAAPKRGQFF. The CDR3 region has the DNA TGTGCCAGCAGCTTGCGACTAGCGGCCCCAAAGAGGGGGCAGTTCTTC.

The rearrangement joins TRBV6-1 to TRBJ1-4, with TRBD1 identical over 9 bases. CDR1 and CDR2 from the germline V gene are MNHNS and SASEGT. V dropped 3 bases and J dropped 4; count of bases not matched to a gene: 3. This CDR3 has 15 residues. Here the CDR3 DNA reads TGTGCCAGCAGTGAGGGGACAGGGTTTAATGAAAAACTGTTTTTT. It yields the protein CASSEGTGFNEKLFF.

Concerning this clone itself: No conserved phenylalanine or tryptophan ends this CDR3, so it is likely a read error. The DNA is omitted, as the CDR3 cannot be located on it reliably, and the CDR3 follows TCRdb's listing. The chain has TRBV7-9 and TRBJ2-4; the table names TRBD1, a call not compared with the DNA. The CDR3 extends over 13 residues, inclusive of both ends. Germline loops: CDR1 SEHNR, CDR2 FQNEAQ (reference sequence). The CDR3 loop is CASSPGTGAKGLL.

The V and J genes are TRBV11-2 and TRBJ2-3; the match to TRBD2 covers 10 bases. J was trimmed by 5 bases and V by 1 base; bases with no gene match: 6. The germline V gene encodes CDR1 SGHAT and CDR2 FQNNGV. This CDR3 is built from 16 residues. The CDR3 nucleotides read TGTGCCAGCAGCTTAGTACCTAGCGGGGGACGAGATACGCAGTATTTT. This encodes CASSLVPSGGRDTQYF.

In this sample, this clone turned up a few times. The gene calls are TRBV6-4 and TRBJ1-6; 10 bases agree with TRBD1. Germline V gene lookup returns CDR1 MRHNA and CDR2 SNTAGT. The V gene end was trimmed by 6 bases and the J gene end by 9 bases; junction bases not matched to a gene: 11. CDR3 length: 16 amino acids. DNA of the CDR3: TGTGCCAGCAGCCAAGGACAGGGGGTTGCTAGTTCACCCCTCCACTTT. Protein: CASSQGQGVASSPLHF.

Details on this clone: The sample contains more than one DNA sequence encoding this CDR3. The V gene is TRBV27, the J gene TRBJ2-7; TRBD2 agrees at 11 bases. Germline trimming cut 5 bases from V and 3 bases from J; bases unmatched to any gene: 3. The CDR3 length is 14 residues. The germline V gene has CDR1 MNHEY and CDR2 SMNVEV (reference sequence). Here the CDR3 DNA reads TGTGCCAGCAGTCTAGGGACTAGCGGCTACGAGCAGTACTTC. Translation: CASSLGTSGYEQYF.

In its sample, this clone was seen a few times. The chain recombines TRBV29-1 with TRBJ2-1; D possibly corresponds to TRBD2 (6 bases). CDR1 is SQVTM and CDR2 is ANQGSEA in the germline V gene. V gave up 6 bases and J gave up 6 bases, with 9 bases separating them. The CDR3 covers 11 residues. The CDR3 DNA follows: TGCAGCGTAGGACTAAGCAATGAGCAGTTCTTC. Its protein is CSVGLSNEQFF.

The sample holds a few counts of this clone. The chain uses TRBV6-4 and TRBJ1-2; D is perhaps TRBD1 (5 bases). V was shortened by 6 bases and J by 7 bases, with 21 bases between the two germline ends. The germline gives CDR1 MRHNA, CDR2 SNTAGT. CDR3 length: 15 amino acids. The CDR3 is CASSPGVGLIGGYTF. The CDR3 DNA follows: TGTGCCAGCAGCCCGGGAGTGGGGCTCATTGGTGGCTACACCTTC.

This chain connects TRBV6-5 to TRBJ1-4; TRBD1 might be the D (6 bases). The CDR3 is made up of 13 amino acids. V lost 6 bases, J lost 8 bases, and 13 bases lay in between. Germline CDR1 MNHEY, CDR2 SVGAGI. DNA for the CDR3: TGTGCCAGCAGCACAGGGTTCCGGGAAAAACTGTTTTTT. Translated: CASSTGFREKLFF.

The chain uses TRBV7-9 and TRBJ2-5; maybe TRBD2 (5 bases). This CDR3 has 12 residues. Per the germline V gene, CDR1 is SEHNR and CDR2 is FQNEAQ (reference sequence). V was cut by 11 bases and J by 3 bases, with 13 bases left in between. The CDR3 DNA sequence: TGTGCCCTAACTAGAATGGAAGAGACCCAGTACTTC. This translates into CALTRMEETQYF.

This clone qualifies as medium-sized. The chain recombines TRBV9 with TRBJ2-5, with TRBD1 matching 7 bases. Germline V CDR1 and CDR2: SGDLS, YYNGEE. Trimming took 0 bases from V and 5 from J; bases not matched to a gene: 7. The CDR3 has 15 amino acids. The CDR3, as DNA: TGTGCCAGCAGCGTAGAGACAGGGATCGGTGAGACCCAGTACTTC. Its translation is CASSVETGIGETQYF.